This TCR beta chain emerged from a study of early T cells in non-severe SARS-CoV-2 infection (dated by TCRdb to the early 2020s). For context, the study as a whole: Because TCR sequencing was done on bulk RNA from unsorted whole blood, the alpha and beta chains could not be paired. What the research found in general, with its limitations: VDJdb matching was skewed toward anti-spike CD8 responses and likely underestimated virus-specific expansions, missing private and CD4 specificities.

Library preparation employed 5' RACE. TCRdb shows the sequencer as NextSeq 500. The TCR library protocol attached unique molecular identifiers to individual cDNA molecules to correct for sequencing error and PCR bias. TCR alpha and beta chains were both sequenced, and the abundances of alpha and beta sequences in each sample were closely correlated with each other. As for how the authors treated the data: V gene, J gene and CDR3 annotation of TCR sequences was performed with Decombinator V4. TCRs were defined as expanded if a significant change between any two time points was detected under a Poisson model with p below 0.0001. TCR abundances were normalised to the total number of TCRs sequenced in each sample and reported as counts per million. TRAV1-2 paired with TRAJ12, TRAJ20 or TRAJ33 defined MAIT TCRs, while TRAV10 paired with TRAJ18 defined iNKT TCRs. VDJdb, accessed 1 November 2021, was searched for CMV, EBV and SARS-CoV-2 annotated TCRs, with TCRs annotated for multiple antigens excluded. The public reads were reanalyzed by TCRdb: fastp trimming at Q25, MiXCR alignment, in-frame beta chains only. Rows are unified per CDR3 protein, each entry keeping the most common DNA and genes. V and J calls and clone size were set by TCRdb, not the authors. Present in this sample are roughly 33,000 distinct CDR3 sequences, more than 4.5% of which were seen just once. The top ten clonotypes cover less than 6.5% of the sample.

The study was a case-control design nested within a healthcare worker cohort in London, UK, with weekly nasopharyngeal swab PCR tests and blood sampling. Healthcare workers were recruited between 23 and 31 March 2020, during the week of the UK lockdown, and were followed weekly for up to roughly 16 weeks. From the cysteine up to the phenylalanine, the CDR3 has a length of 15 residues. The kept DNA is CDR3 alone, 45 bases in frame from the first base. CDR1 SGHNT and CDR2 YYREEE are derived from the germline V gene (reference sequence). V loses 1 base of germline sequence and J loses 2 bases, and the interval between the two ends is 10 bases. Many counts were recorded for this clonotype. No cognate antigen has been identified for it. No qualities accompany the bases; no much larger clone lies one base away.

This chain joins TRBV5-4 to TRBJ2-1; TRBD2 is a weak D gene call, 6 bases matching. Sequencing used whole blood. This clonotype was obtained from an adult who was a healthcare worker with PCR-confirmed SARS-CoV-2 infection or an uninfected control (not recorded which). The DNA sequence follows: TGTGCCAGCAGCTTGTCGGGAGTTCCCTACAATGAGCAGTTCTTC. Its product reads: CASSLSGVPYNEQFF. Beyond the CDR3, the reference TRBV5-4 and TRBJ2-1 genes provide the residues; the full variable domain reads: ETGVTQSPTHLIKTRGQQVTLRCSSQSGHNTVSWYQQALGQGPQFIFQYYREEENGRGNFPPRFSGLQFPNYSSELNVNALELDDSALYLCASSLSGVPYNEQFFGPGTRLTVL.